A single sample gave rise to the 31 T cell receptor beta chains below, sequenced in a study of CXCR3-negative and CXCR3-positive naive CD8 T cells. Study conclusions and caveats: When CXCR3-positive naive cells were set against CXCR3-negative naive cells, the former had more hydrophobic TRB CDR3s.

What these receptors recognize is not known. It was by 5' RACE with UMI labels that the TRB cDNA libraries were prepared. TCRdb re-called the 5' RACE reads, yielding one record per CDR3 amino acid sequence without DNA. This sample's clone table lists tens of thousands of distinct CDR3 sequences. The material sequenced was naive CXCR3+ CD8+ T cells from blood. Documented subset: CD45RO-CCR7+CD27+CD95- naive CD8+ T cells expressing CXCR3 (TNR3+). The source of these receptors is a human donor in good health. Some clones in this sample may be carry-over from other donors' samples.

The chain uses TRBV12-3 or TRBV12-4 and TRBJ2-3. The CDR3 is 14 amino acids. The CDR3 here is CASSPYSSTDTQYF.

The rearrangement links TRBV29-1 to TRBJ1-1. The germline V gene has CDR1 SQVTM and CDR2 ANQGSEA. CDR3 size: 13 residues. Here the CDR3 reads CSVESELNTEAFF.

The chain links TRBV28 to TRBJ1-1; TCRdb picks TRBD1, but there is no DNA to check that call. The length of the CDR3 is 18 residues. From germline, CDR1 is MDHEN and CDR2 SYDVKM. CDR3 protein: CASSLLESGWEGQGAAFF.

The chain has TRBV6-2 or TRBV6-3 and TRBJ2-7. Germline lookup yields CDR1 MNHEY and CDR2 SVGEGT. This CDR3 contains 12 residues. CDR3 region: CATPWVSYEQYF.

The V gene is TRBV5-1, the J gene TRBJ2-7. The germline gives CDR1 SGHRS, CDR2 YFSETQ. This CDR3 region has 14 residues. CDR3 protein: CASSLRGGYHEQYF.

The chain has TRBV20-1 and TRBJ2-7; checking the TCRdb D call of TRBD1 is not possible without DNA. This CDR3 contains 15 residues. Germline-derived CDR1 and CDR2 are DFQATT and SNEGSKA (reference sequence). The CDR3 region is CSATSGKRGYDEQYF.

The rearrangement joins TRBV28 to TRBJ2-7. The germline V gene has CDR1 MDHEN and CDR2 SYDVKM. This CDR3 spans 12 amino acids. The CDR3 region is CASSLSSHEQYF.

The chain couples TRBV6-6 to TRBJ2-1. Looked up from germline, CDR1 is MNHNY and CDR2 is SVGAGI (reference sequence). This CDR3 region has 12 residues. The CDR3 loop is CARSSFYNEQFF.

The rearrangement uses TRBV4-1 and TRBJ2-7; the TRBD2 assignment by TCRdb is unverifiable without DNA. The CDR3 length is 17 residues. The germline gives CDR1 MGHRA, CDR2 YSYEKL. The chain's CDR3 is CASSQGAGGADSYEQYF.

The CDR3 loop reads CASRGREATNEKLFF. The rearrangement joins TRBV2 to TRBJ1-4. The CDR3 consists of 15 residues. In germline, CDR1 is SNHLY, CDR2 FYNNEI. The complete variable domain, with remaining parts taken from reference TRBV2 and TRBJ1-4, reads EPEVTQTPSHQVTQMGQEVILRCVPISNHLYFYWYRQILGQKVEFLVSFYNNEISEKSEIFDDQFSVERPDGSNFTLKIRSTKLEDSAMYFCASRGREATNEKLFFGSGTQLSVL.

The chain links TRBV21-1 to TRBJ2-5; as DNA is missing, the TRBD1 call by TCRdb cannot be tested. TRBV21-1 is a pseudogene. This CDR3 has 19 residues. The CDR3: CASSKARRGDRRSQETQYF.

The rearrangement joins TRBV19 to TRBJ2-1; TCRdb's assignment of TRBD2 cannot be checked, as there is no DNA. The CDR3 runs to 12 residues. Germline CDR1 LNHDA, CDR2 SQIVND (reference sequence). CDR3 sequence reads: CASSSSGNEQFF.

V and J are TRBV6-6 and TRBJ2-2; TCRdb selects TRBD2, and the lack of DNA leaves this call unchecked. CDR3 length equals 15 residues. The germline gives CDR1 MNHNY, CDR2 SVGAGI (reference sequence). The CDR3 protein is CASSPLAGRAGELFF.

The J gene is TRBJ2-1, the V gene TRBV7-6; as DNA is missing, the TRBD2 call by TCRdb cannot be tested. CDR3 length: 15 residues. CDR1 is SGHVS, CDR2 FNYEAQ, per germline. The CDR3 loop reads CASSLGTRGNNEQFF. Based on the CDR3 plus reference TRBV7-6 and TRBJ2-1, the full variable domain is GAGVSQSPRYKVTKRGQDVALRCDPISGHVSLYWYRQALGQGPEFLTYFNYEAQQDKSGLPNDRFSAERPEGSISTLTIQRTEQRDSAMYRCASSLGTRGNNEQFFGPGTRLTVL.

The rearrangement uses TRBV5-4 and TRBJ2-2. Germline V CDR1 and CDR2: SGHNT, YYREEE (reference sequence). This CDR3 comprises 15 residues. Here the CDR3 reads CASSLDSANTGELFF.

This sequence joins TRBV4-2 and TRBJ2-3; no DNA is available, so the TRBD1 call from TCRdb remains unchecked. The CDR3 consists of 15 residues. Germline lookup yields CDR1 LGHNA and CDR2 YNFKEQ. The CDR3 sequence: CASRPEGGSTDTQYF.

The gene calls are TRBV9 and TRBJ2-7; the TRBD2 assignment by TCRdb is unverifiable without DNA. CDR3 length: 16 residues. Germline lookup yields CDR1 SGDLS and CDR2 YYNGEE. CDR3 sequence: CASSVEVLADDAEQYF.

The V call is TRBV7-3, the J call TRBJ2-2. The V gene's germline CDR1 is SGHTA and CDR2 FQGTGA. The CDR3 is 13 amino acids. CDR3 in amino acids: CASSPMKAGELFF.

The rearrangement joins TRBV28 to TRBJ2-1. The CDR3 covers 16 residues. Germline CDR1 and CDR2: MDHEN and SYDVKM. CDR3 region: CASSLGWTEAYNEQFF.

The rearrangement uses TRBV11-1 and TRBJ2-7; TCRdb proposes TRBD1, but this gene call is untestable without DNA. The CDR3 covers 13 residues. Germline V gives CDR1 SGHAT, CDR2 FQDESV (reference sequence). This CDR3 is CASSLLDRYEQYF.

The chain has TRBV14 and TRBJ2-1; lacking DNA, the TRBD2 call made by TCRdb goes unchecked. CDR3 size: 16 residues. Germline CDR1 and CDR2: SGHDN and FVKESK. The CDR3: CASSPHSLPSYNEQFF. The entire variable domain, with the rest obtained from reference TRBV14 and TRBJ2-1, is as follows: EAGVTQFPSHSVIEKGQTVTLRCDPISGHDNLYWYRRVMGKEIKFLLHFVKESKQDESGMPNNRFLAERTGGTYSTLKVQPAELEDSGVYFCASSPHSLPSYNEQFFGPGTRLTVL.

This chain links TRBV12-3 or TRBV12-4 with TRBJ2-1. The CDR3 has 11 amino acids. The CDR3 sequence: CASSYQNEQFF.

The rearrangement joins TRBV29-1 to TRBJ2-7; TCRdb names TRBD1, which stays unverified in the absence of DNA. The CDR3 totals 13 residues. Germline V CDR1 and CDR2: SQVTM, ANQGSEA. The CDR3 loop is CSVETRDPYEQYF.

CDR3: CASSSRQGSINTGELFF. V gene TRBV7-9 combines with J gene TRBJ2-2; TCRdb gives TRBD1 as the D gene, but with no DNA this cannot be confirmed. Per the germline V gene, CDR1 is SEHNR and CDR2 is FQNEAQ (reference sequence). The CDR3 is 17 residues long.

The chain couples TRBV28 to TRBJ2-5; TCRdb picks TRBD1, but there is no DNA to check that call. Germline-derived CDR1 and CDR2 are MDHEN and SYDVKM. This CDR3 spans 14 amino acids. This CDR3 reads CASRGTGGRETQYF.

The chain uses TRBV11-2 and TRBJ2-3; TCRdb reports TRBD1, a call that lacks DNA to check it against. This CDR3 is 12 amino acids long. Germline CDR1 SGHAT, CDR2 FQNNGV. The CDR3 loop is CASSFPVDTQYF.

The CDR3 is CASSWTGQTPLHF. The rearrangement joins TRBV28 to TRBJ1-6; TCRdb returns TRBD1, unconfirmable since there is no DNA. Germline V gene lookup returns CDR1 MDHEN and CDR2 SYDVKM. CDR3 length: 13 residues.

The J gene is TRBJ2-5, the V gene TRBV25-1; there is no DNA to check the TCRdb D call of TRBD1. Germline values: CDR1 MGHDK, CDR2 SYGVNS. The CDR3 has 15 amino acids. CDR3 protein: CASRGQGGREETQYF.

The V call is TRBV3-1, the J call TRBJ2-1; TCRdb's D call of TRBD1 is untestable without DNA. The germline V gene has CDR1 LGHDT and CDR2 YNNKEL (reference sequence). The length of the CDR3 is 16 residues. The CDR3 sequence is CASSQDRDPPYNEQFF.

The CDR3 reads CTALYTSAGYTEAFF. The chain carries TRBV29-1 and TRBJ1-1; checking the TCRdb D call of TRBD1 is not possible without DNA. The CDR3 has 15 residues. Germline loops: CDR1 SQVTM, CDR2 ANQGSEA.

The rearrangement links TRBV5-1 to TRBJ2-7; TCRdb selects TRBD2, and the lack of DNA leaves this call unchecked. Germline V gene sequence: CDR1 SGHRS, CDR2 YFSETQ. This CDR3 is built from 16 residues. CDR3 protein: CASSFLGGDHHYEQYF. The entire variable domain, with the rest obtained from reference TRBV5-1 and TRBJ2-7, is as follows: KAGVTQTPRYLIKTRGQQVTLSCSPISGHRSVSWYQQTPGQGLQFLFEYFSETQRNKGNFPGRFSGRQFSNSRSEMNVSTLELGDSALYLCASSFLGGDHHYEQYFGPGTRLTVT.